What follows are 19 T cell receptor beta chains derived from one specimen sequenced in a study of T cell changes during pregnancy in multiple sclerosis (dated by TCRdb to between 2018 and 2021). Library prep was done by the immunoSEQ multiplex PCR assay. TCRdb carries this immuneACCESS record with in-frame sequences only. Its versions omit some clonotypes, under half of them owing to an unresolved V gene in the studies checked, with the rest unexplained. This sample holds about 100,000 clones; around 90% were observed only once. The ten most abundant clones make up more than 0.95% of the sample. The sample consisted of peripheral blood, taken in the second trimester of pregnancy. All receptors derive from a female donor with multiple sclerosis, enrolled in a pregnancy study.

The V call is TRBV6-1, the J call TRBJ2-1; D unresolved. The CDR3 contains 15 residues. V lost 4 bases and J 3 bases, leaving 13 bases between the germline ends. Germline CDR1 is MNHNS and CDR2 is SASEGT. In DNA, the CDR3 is TGTGCCAGCAGTGTCGAGGATTTCGGCTACAATGAGCAGTTCTTC. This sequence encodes CASSVEDFGYNEQFF.

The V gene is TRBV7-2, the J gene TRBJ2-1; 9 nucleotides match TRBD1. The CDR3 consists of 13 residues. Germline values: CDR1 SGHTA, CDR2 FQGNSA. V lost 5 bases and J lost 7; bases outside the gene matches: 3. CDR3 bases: TGTGCCAGCAGCCTTGGGACAGGGAATGAGCAGTTCTTC. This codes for CASSLGTGNEQFF.

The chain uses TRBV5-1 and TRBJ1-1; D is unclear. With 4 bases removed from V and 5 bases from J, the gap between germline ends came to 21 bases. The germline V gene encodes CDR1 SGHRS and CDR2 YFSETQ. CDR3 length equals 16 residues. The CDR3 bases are TGCGCCAGCAGCCTAGAAGGCGGGGAAGTTGTGACTGAAGCTTTCTTT. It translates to CASSLEGGEVVTEAFF.

The CDR3 coding sequence is TGTGCCAGCAGTGAAATCTGGACAGGGACACCTGGAAACACCATATATTTT. Translation gives CASSEIWTGTPGNTIYF. The chain uses TRBV6-1 and TRBJ1-3; 8 bases are a match to TRBD1. The CDR3 is 17 amino acids. V trimming: 2 bases; J trimming: 2 bases; junction bases outside the gene matches: 8. Germline V lookup: CDR1 MNHNS, CDR2 SASEGT.

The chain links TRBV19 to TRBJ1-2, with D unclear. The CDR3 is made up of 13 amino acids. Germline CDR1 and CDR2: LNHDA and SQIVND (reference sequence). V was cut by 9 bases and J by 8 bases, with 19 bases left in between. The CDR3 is CASDAGYAGGYTF. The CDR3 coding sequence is TGTGCCAGCGATGCGGGTTATGCGGGGGGCTACACCTTC.

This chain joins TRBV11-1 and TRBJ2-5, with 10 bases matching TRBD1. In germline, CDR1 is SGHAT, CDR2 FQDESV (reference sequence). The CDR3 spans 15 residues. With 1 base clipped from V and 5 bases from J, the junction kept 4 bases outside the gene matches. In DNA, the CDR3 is TGTGCCAGCAGCTTAGAGGGACAGGGGTGGGAGACCCAGTACTTC. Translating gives CASSLEGQGWETQYF.

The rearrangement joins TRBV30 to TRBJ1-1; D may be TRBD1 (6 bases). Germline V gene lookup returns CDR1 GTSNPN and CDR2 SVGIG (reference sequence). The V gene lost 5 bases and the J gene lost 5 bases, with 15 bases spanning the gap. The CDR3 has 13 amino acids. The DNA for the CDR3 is TGTGCCTGGGAGTCAGGGGATGGTACTGAAGCTTTCTTT. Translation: CAWESGDGTEAFF. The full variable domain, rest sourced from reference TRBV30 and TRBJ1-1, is SQTIHQWPATLVQPVGSPLSLECTVEGTSNPNLYWYRQAAGRGLQLLFYSVGIGQISSEVPQNLSASRPQDRQFILSSKKLLLSDSGFYLCAWESGDGTEAFFGQGTRLTVV.

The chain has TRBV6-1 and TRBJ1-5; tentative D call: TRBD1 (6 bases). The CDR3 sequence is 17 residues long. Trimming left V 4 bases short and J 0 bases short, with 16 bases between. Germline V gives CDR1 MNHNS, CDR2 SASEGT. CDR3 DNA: TGTGCCAGCAGTGGTCAAAAGGGGACACGTAGCAATCAGCCCCAGCATTTT. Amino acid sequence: CASSGQKGTRSNQPQHF.

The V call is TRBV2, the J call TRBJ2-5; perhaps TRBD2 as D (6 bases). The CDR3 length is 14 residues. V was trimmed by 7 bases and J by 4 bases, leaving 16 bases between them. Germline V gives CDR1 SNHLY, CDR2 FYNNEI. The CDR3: CASTTNRDSETQYF. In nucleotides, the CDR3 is TGTGCCAGCACTACAAACCGGGACTCAGAGACCCAGTACTTC.

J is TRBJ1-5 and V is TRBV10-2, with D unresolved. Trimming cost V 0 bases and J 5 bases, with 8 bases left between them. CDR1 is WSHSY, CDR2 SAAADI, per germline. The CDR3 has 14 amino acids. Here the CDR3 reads CASSESTGDQPQHF. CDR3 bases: TGCGCCAGCAGTGAGTCAACGGGAGATCAGCCCCAGCATTTT.

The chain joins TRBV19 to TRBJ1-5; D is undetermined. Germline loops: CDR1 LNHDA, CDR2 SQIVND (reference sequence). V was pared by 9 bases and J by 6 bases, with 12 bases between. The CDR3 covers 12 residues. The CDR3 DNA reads TGTGCCAGCCAGGATTCAGGTCAGCCCCAGCATTTT. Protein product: CASQDSGQPQHF.

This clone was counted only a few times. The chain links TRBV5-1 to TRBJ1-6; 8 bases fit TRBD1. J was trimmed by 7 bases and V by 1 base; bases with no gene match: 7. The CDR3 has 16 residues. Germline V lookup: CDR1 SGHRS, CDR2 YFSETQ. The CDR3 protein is CASSLIQGGGNSPLHF. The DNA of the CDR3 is TGCGCCAGCAGCTTGATACAGGGGGGAGGGAATTCACCCCTCCACTTT.

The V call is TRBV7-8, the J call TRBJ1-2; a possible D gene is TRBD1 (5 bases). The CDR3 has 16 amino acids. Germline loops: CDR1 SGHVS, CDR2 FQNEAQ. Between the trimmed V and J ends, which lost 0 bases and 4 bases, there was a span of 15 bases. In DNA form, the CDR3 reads TGTGCCAGCAGCTTAGCGTCAGGTCTCGGGGGCTATGGCTACACCTTC. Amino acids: CASSLASGLGGYGYTF.

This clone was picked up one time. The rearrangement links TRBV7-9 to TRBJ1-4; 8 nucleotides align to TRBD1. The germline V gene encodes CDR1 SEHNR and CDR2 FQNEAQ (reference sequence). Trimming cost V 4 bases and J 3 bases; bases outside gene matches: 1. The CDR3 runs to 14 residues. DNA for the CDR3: TGTGCCAGCAGCTCGGGACAGGCTAATGAAAAACTGTTTTTT. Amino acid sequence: CASSSGQANEKLFF.

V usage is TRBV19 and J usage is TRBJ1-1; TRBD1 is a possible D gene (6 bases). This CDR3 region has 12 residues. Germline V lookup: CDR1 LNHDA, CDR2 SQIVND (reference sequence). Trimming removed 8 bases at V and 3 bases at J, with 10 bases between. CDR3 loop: CASVGQYTEAFF. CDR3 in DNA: TGTGCCAGTGTTGGACAGTACACTGAAGCTTTCTTT.

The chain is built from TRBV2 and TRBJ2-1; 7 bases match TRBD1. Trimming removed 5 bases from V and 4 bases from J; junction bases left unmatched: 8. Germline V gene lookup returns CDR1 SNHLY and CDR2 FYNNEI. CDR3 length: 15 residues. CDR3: CASSKSGTAYNEQFF. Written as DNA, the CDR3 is TGTGCCAGCAGTAAGTCCGGGACAGCGTACAATGAGCAGTTCTTC. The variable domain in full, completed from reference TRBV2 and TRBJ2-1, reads EPEVTQTPSHQVTQMGQEVILRCVPISNHLYFYWYRQILGQKVEFLVSFYNNEISEKSEIFDDQFSVERPDGSNFTLKIRSTKLEDSAMYFCASSKSGTAYNEQFFGPGTRLTVL.

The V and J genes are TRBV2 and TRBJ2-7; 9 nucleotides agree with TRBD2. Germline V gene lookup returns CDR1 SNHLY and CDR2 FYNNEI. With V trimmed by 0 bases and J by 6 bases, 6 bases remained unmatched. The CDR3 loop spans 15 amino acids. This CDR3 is CASSEAPSGAAEQYF. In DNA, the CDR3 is TGTGCCAGCAGTGAAGCCCCTAGCGGGGCTGCCGAGCAGTACTTC.

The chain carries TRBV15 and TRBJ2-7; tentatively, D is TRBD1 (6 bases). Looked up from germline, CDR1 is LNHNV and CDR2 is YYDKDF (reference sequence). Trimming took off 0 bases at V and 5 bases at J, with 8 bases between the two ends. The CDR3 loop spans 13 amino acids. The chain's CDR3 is CATSRDWTDEQYF. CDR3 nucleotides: TGTGCCACCAGCAGAGATTGGACAGACGAGCAGTACTTC.

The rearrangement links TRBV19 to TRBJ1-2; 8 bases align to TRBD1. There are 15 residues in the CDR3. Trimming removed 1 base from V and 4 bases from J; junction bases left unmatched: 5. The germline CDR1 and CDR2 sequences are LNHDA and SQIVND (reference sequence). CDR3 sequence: CASSIGQGIVYGYTF. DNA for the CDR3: TGTGCCAGTAGTATAGGACAGGGGATAGTCTATGGCTACACCTTC.